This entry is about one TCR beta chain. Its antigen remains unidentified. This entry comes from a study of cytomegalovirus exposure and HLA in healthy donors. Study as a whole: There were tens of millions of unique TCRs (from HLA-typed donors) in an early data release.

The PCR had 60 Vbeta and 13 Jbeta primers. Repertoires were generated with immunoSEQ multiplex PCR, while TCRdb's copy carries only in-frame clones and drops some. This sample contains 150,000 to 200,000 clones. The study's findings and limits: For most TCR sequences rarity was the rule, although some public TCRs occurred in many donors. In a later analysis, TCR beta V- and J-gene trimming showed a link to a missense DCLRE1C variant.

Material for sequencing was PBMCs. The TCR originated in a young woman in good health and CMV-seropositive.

The CDR3 is CASSLVGGPGELFF. Here the CDR3 DNA reads TGCGCCAGCAGCTTGGTAGGGGGACCCGGGGAGCTGTTTTTT. The chain couples TRBV5-1 to TRBJ2-2; D may be TRBD1 (6 bases). Germline loops: CDR1 SGHRS, CDR2 YFSETQ. The CDR3 sequence is 14 residues long. Deletions cut 0 bases from V and 6 bases from J, with 9 bases between.